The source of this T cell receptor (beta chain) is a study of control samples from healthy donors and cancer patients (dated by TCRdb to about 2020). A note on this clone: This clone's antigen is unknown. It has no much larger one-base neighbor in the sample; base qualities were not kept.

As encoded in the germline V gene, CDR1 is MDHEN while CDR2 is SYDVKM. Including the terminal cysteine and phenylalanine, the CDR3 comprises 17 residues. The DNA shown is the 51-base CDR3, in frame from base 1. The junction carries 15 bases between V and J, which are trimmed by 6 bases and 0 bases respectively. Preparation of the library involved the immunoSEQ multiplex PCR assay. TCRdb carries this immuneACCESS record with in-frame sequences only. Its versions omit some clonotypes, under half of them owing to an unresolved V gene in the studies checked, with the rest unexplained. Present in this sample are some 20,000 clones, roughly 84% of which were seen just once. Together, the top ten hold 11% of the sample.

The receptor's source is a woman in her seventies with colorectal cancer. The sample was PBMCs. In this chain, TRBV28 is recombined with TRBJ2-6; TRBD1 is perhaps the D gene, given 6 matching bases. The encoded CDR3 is CASSSRDISSGANVLTF. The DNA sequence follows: TGTGCCAGCAGCTCCCGGGACATAAGCTCTGGGGCCAACGTCCTGACTTTC.